This TCR beta chain comes out of a study of T cells expressing NK-cell markers. Study-level information: HCMV serostatus: seven of eight sequenced donors positive, one negative.

TCRdb reprocessed the 5' RACE reads, keeping one entry per CDR3 protein, no DNA. Its listing shows roughly 120,000 distinct CDR3 sequences. Details on this clonotype: What it binds is unknown.

Whole-study findings and limits: Certain NKG2C+ T cell clones were expanded, and their HCMV specificity remained unclear. Each of six donors carried dominant NKG2C+ clonotypes accounting for about 1.0-8% of CD8+ T cells. Four donors' CD3+CD56-NKG2C+ cells were dominated by the same clonotypes.

The CDR3 contains 13 residues. Germline-derived CDR1 and CDR2 are DFQATT and SNEGSKA (reference sequence). The TCR originated in a woman aged 18-70 years in good health. Sequenced material: blood T cells: a sorted CD56 or NKG2C T cell subset, CD4+ or CD8+ T cells, or bulk PBMC T cells (not recorded which). The rearrangement links TRBV20-1 to TRBJ2-3; TCRdb lists TRBD1, though no DNA is available to test this call. CDR3: CSARRGNTDTQYF.